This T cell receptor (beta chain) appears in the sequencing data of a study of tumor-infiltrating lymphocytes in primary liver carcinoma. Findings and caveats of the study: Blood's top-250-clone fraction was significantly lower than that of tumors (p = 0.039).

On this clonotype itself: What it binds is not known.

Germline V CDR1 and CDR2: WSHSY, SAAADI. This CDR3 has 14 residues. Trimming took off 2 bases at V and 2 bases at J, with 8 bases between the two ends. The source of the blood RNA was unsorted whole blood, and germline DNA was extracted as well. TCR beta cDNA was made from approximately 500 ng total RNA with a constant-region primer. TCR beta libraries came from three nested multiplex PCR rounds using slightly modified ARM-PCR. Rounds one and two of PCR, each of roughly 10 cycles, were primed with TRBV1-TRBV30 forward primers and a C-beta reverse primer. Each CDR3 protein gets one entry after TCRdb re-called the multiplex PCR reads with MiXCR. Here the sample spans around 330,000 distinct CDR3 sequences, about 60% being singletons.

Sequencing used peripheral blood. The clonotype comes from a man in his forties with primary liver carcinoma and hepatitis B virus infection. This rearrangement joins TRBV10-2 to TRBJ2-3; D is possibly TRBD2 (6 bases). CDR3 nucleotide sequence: TGCGCCAGCAGTGAGCTAGCGACCACAGATACGCAGTATTTT. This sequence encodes CASSELATTDTQYF.